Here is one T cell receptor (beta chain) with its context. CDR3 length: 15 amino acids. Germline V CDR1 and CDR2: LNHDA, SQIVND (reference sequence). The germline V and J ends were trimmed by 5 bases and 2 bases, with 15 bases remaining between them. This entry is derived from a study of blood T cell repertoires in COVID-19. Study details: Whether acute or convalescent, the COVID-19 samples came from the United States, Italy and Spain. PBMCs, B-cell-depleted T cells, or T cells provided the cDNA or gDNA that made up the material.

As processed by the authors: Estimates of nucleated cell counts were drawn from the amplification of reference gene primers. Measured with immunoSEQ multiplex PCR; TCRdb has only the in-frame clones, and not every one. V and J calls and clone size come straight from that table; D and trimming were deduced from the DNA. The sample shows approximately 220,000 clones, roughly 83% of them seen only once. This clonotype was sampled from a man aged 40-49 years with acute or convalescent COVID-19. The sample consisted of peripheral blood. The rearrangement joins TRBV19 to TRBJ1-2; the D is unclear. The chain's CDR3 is CASSPTPDKNYGYTF. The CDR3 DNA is TGTGCCAGTAGTCCGACCCCTGACAAGAACTATGGCTACACCTTC.